The 21 T cell receptor beta chains given below trace back to one sample, sequenced in a study of blood T cell repertoires in COVID-19. Clones were read by immunoSEQ multiplex PCR, and TCRdb kept only the in-frame ones, dropping some. This table has tens of thousands of clones, about three quarters appearing once. Sequencing was done on a sample of peripheral blood. Receptor source: a human donor in a cohort sampled during active COVID-19.

The table lists this clone with a few counts. In DNA form, the CDR3 reads TGTGCCAGCAGCGGGACAGGGGGCAAGGCTTTCTTT. Encoded protein: CASSGTGGKAFF. V gene TRBV9 combines with J gene TRBJ1-1; 11 nucleotides agree with TRBD1. Trimming at V came to 3 bases and at J to 11 bases, leaving 3 bases not matched to a gene. Germline-derived CDR1 and CDR2 are SGDLS and YYNGEE. This CDR3 comprises 12 residues.

The sample holds a few counts of this clone. V and J are TRBV3-1 (or the pseudogene TRBV3-2) and TRBJ2-4, with 7 bases lining up with TRBD2. Germline V lookup: CDR1 LGHDT, CDR2 YNNKEL (reference sequence). The CDR3 contains 14 residues. V gave up 6 bases and J gave up 5 bases; unmatched junction bases: 7. The CDR3: CASSRTRGENIQYF. The CDR3, as DNA: TGTGCCAGCAGTCGGACTAGGGGCGAAAACATTCAGTACTTC.

This chain uses TRBV6-6 with TRBJ1-1, with 8 positions matching TRBD1. V was clipped by 5 bases and J by 8 bases; unmatched bases: 4. This CDR3 has 12 amino acids. Germline V CDR1 and CDR2: MNHNY, SVGAGI (reference sequence). CDR3 protein: CASSTRTGEAFF. In nucleotides, the CDR3 is TGTGCCAGCAGTACCCGGACAGGGGAAGCTTTCTTT.

V is TRBV10-2 and J is TRBJ2-4; 10 nucleotides align to TRBD1. The CDR3 loop spans 14 amino acids. V gave up 6 bases and J gave up 7 bases; unmatched junction bases: 6. Germline V lookup: CDR1 WSHSY, CDR2 SAAADI. The CDR3 spells CASRPDRGANIQYF. The DNA for the CDR3 is TGCGCCAGCAGGCCGGACAGGGGGGCGAACATTCAGTACTTC.

J is TRBJ2-5 and V is TRBV19; a weak D match, TRBD1 (6 bases). V gave up 3 bases and J gave up 0 bases, with 8 bases separating them. This CDR3 is 14 amino acids long. From germline, CDR1 is LNHDA and CDR2 SQIVND (reference sequence). The CDR3 sequence is CASSMRGNQETQYF. The DNA of the CDR3 is TGTGCCAGTAGTATGAGGGGGAACCAAGAGACCCAGTACTTC. The whole variable domain, filled in from reference TRBV19 and TRBJ2-5, reads DGGITQSPKYLFRKEGQNVTLSCEQNLNHDAMYWYRQDPGQGLRLIYYSQIVNDFQKGDIAEGYSVSREKKESFPLTVTSAQKNPTAFYLCASSMRGNQETQYFGPGTRLLVL.

Regarding this clone: This specimen includes other DNA sequences encoding the same CDR3. This sequence joins TRBV2 and TRBJ1-1; 9 bases match TRBD1. V trimming: 7 bases; J trimming: 3 bases; junction bases outside the gene matches: 6. The germline CDR1 and CDR2 sequences are SNHLY and FYNNEI. The CDR3 consists of 14 residues. The CDR3 sequence is CASTLQGAYTEAFF. CDR3 nucleotide sequence: TGTGCCAGCACGCTACAGGGGGCGTACACTGAAGCTTTCTTT.

The CDR3 sequence is CASSAGDLGEQYF. The CDR3 nucleotides are TGTGCCAGCAGCGCAGGGGATCTAGGCGAGCAGTACTTC. The genes are TRBV5-4 and TRBJ2-7, with D perhaps matching TRBD1 (6 bases). The V end was cut by 4 bases, the J end by 6 bases, with 14 bases between. This CDR3 comprises 13 residues. From germline, CDR1 is SGHNT and CDR2 YYREEE (reference sequence).

The chain has TRBV27 and TRBJ2-7; 7 nucleotides align to TRBD1. The germline V gene has CDR1 MNHEY and CDR2 SMNVEV (reference sequence). This CDR3 is built from 16 residues. V dropped 5 bases and J dropped 4; count of bases not matched to a gene: 14. CDR3 region: CASSQGQYLRMYEQYF. The CDR3 coding sequence is TGTGCCAGCAGTCAGGGACAGTACTTGAGGATGTACGAGCAGTACTTC.

V gene TRBV5-1 combines with J gene TRBJ2-5; D gene uncertain. CDR1 is SGHRS and CDR2 is YFSETQ in the germline V gene. V was shortened by 0 bases and J by 14 bases, with 23 bases between the two germline ends. This CDR3 is built from 15 residues. CDR3 sequence reads: CASSLEGTLDEVHYF. The CDR3 nucleotides read TGCGCCAGCAGCTTGGAAGGCACATTGGATGAGGTCCATTACTTC.

The chain employs TRBV7-2 and TRBJ2-7; tentative D call: TRBD2 (6 bases). V was cut by 4 bases and J by 2 bases, with 18 bases left in between. Germline CDR1 is SGHTA and CDR2 is FQGNSA. The length of the CDR3 is 16 residues. The CDR3 coding sequence is TGTGCCAGCAGCTCAAGCCCCGGGACTGGAACCTACGAGCAGTACTTC. Protein product: CASSSSPGTGTYEQYF.

This sequence joins TRBV5-1 and TRBJ2-6; possible D gene TRBD2, 7 bases. The length of the CDR3 is 20 residues. V lost 0 bases, J lost 2 bases, and 21 bases lay in between. CDR1 and CDR2 (germline): SGHRS, YFSETQ. The CDR3 DNA reads TGCGCCAGCAGCTTGGCCGTCGGGGGGCGTAGCCCCCCTGGGGCCAACGTCCTGACTTTC. Protein: CASSLAVGGRSPPGANVLTF.

J is TRBJ2-6 and V is TRBV11-3; D not resolved. V gave up 1 base and J gave up 0 bases, with 10 bases separating them. This CDR3 spans 17 amino acids. Germline CDR1 reads SGHNT; CDR2 reads YENEEA. CDR3 sequence: CASSLVPRSSGANVLTF. The CDR3 region has the DNA TGTGCCAGCAGCTTAGTCCCCAGGTCCTCTGGGGCCAACGTCCTGACTTTC.

This chain links TRBV6-6 with TRBJ2-7; tentative D call: TRBD2 (6 bases). Trimming removed 5 bases at V and 0 bases at J, with 23 bases between. The germline V gene has CDR1 MNHNY and CDR2 SVGAGI (reference sequence). CDR3 size: 18 residues. The CDR3 sequence is CASSLEGPWEVSSYEQYF. The DNA of the CDR3 is TGTGCCAGCAGTCTAGAGGGCCCTTGGGAGGTGAGCTCCTACGAGCAGTACTTC.

The rearrangement links TRBV5-1 to TRBJ2-6; TRBD2 might be the D (5 bases). Germline values: CDR1 SGHRS, CDR2 YFSETQ. V was pared by 0 bases and J by 3 bases, with 10 bases between. The CDR3 is 16 residues long. The CDR3 loop reads CASSLVVGVGANVLTF. In DNA, the CDR3 is TGCGCCAGCAGCTTGGTGGTCGGGGTTGGGGCCAACGTCCTGACTTTC.

The chain combines TRBV21-1 with TRBJ2-7; TRBD1 reflects the table's D call only, with no check against the DNA. TRBV21-1 is a pseudogene segment. This CDR3 region has 15 residues. CDR3 protein: CASSKVAGGRDEQYF. The CDR3 DNA reads TGTGCCAGCAGCAAAGTCGCAGGGGGAAGGGACGAGCAGTACTTC.

The sample holds one count of this clone. CDR3 bases: TGTGCCAGCAGTGGGGCAGGGGGTACCTTCACCTCTGGAAACACCATATATTTT. Its protein product is CASSGAGGTFTSGNTIYF. The chain combines TRBV2 with TRBJ1-3; 7 bases map to TRBD1. Germline V CDR1 and CDR2: SNHLY, FYNNEI. V dropped 4 bases and J dropped 0; count of bases not matched to a gene: 12. CDR3 length: 18 residues.

The J gene is TRBJ1-2, the V gene TRBV9; D perhaps matches TRBD1 (6 bases). V was pared by 3 bases and J by 1 base, with 10 bases between. Germline CDR1 is SGDLS and CDR2 is YYNGEE. CDR3 length: 14 residues. CDR3 residues: CASSARDINYGYTF. In nucleotides, the CDR3 is TGTGCCAGCAGCGCTCGGGACATTAACTATGGCTACACCTTC.

CDR3 bases: TGTGCCAGTAGTTCGGAGATGAACACTGAAGCTTTCTTT. Encoded protein: CASSSEMNTEAFF. The chain uses TRBV19 and TRBJ1-1, with no clear D. Germline CDR1 LNHDA, CDR2 SQIVND (reference sequence). V lost 5 bases to trimming and J lost 0 bases, with 7 bases between them. The CDR3 covers 13 residues.

This clone was counted once. This CDR3 is CASSRAGTEAFF. The CDR3 region has the DNA TGTGCCAGCAGCCGGGCGGGGACTGAAGCTTTCTTT. The genes are TRBV6-2 or TRBV6-3 and TRBJ1-1; D not resolved. The CDR3 is 12 amino acids. V lost 6 bases, J lost 5 bases, and 10 bases lay in between. The V gene's germline CDR1 is MNHEY and CDR2 SVGEGT.

This clone has only a few counts. The chain has TRBV7-9 and TRBJ2-7; tentative D call: TRBD1 (5 bases). Germline CDR1 is SEHNR and CDR2 is FQNEAQ (reference sequence). V was trimmed by 5 bases and J by 5 bases, leaving 13 bases between them. The CDR3 runs 13 residues. The CDR3 region is CASSRSQGDEQYF. The CDR3, as DNA: TGTGCCAGCAGCCGATCCCAGGGTGACGAGCAGTACTTC.

The chain is built from TRBV9 and TRBJ2-2; perhaps TRBD2 as D (6 bases). CDR1 is SGDLS, CDR2 YYNGEE, per germline. The CDR3 consists of 15 residues. Trimming shortened V by 1 base and J by 3 bases, and 10 bases separated the two germline ends. DNA of the CDR3: TGTGCCAGCAGCGTATCTAGCGCTTACACCGGGGAGCTGTTTTTT. It codes for CASSVSSAYTGELFF.